This record covers a single TCR beta chain. The CDR3 consists of 14 residues. Trimming shortened V by 7 bases and J by 4 bases, and 13 bases separated the two germline ends. The germline V gene has CDR1 MNHNS and CDR2 SASEGT. The data were obtained in a study of patients and donors after allogeneic stem cell transplantation. MiXCR, applied by TCRdb to the RT-PCR reads, yields one record per CDR3 protein. Of roughly 880,000 distinct CDR3 sequences in the sample, over 15% were seen once. The chain has TRBV6-1 and TRBJ1-4, with a weak D call TRBD1 (6 bases). The receptor was isolated from a human donor who was either an allogeneic HSCT recipient or a stem cell or donor lymphocyte infusion donor (not recorded which). It is not recorded whose cells these are; they may come from a transplant donor. The source material was blood, either unsorted or a sorted T cell fraction (not recorded which). The CDR3 reads CASKRTANNEKLFF. The CDR3, as DNA: TGTGCCAGCAAAAGGACAGCCAATAATGAAAAACTGTTTTTT.